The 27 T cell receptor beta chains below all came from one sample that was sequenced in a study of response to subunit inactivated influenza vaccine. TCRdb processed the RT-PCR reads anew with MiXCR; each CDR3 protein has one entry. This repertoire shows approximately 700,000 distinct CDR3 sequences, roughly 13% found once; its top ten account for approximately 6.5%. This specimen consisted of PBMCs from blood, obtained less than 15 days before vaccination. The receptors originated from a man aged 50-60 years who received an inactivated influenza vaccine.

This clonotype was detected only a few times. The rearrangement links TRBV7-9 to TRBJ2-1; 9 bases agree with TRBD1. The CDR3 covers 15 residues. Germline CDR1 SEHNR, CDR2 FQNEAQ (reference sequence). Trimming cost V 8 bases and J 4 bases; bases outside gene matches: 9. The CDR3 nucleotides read TGTGCCAGCCCCCGTCCGGGGACAGGGTACAATGAGCAGTTCTTC. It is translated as CASPRPGTGYNEQFF.

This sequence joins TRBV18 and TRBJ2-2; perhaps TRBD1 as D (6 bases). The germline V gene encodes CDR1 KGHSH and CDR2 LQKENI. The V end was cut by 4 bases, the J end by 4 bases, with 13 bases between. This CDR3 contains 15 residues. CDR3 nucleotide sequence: TGTGCCAGCTCACGAAACAGGGATTTCACCGGGGAGCTGTTTTTT. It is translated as CASSRNRDFTGELFF.

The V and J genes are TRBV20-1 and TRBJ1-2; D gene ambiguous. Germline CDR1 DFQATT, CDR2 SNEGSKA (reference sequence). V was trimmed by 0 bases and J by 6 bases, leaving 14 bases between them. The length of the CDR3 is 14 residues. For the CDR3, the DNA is TGCAGTGCTAGAGATATCACGGTAGAAGATGGCTACACCTTC. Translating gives CSARDITVEDGYTF.

Here the CDR3 reads CSARSGTSGNNEQFF. DNA for the CDR3: TGCAGTGCTAGATCTGGGACTAGCGGTAACAATGAGCAGTTCTTC. J is TRBJ2-1 and V is TRBV20-1; 11 positions agree with TRBD2. Germline V gene lookup returns CDR1 DFQATT and CDR2 SNEGSKA (reference sequence). Germline trimming cut 2 bases from V and 5 bases from J; bases unmatched to any gene: 5. This CDR3 spans 15 amino acids.

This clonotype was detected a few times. The CDR3 is CASSLVASPLGEKLFF. The CDR3 DNA is TGTGCCAGCAGCTTAGTCGCCAGCCCGCTGGGTGAAAAACTGTTTTTT. The V and J genes are TRBV7-2 and TRBJ1-4; no clear D. The CDR3 totals 16 residues. V was clipped by 1 base and J by 7 bases, with 16 bases between them. Germline CDR1 reads SGHTA; CDR2 reads FQGNSA.

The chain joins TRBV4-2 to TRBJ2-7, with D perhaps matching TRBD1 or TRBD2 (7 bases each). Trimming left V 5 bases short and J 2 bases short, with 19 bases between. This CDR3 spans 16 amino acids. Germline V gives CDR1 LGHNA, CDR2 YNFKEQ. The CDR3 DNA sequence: TGTGCCAGCAGCAACGGGGGGACAGATCCCCCCTACGAGCAGTACTTC. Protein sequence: CASSNGGTDPPYEQYF.

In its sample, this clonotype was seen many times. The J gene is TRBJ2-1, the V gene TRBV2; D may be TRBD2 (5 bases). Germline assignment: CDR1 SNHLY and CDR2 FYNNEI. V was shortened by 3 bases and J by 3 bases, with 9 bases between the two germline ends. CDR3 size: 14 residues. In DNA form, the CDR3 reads TGTGCCAGCAGTGATCTCGGGATCTACAATGAGCAGTTCTTC. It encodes CASSDLGIYNEQFF. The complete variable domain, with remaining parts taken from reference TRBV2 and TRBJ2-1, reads EPEVTQTPSHQVTQMGQEVILRCVPISNHLYFYWYRQILGQKVEFLVSFYNNEISEKSEIFDDQFSVERPDGSNFTLKIRSTKLEDSAMYFCASSDLGIYNEQFFGPGTRLTVL.

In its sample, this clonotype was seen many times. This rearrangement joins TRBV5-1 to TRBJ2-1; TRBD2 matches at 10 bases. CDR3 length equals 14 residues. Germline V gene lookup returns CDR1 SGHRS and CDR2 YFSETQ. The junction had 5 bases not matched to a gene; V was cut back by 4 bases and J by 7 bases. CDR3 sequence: CASSDASGSNEQFF. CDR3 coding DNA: TGCGCCAGCAGCGATGCTAGCGGGAGTAATGAGCAGTTCTTC. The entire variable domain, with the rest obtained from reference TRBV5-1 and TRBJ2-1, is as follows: KAGVTQTPRYLIKTRGQQVTLSCSPISGHRSVSWYQQTPGQGLQFLFEYFSETQRNKGNFPGRFSGRQFSNSRSEMNVSTLELGDSALYLCASSDASGSNEQFFGPGTRLTVL.

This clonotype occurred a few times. The CDR3, as DNA: TGCCGTGGGGCGGGACGACAAAACACTGAAGCTTTCTTT. It encodes CRGAGRQNTEAFF. V and J are TRBV20-1 and TRBJ1-1, with a possible D match to TRBD1 (5 bases). Germline lookup yields CDR1 DFQATT and CDR2 SNEGSKA (reference sequence). This CDR3 spans 13 amino acids.

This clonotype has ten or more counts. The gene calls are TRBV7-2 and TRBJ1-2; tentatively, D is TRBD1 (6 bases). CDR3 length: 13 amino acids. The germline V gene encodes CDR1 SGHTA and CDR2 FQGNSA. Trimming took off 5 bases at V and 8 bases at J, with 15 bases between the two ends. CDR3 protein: CASSGTGSGGYTF. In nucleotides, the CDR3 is TGTGCCAGCAGCGGAACAGGGTCGGGAGGCTACACCTTC.

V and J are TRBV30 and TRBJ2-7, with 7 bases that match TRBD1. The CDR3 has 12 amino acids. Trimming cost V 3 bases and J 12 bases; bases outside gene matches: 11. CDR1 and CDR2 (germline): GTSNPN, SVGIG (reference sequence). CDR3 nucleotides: TGTGCCTGGAGCCTACAAGGGACAGCGCGGTACTTC. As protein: CAWSLQGTARYF.

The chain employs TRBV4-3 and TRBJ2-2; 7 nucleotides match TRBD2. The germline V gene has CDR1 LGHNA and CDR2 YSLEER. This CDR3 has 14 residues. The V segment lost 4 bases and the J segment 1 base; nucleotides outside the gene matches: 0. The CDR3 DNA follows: TGCGCCAGCAGCCGGGAGGGGAACACCGGGGAGCTGTTTTTT. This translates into CASSREGNTGELFF.

In DNA, the CDR3 is TGCGCCAGCAGCCAGGAAAGCGGGGGGGTTGGTGAGCAGTTCTTC. It codes for CASSQESGGVGEQFF. V usage is TRBV4-3 and J usage is TRBJ2-1, with 10 bases fitting TRBD2. The CDR3 runs 15 residues. Germline loops: CDR1 LGHNA, CDR2 YSLEER. The V segment lost 3 bases and the J segment 9 bases; nucleotides outside the gene matches: 8.

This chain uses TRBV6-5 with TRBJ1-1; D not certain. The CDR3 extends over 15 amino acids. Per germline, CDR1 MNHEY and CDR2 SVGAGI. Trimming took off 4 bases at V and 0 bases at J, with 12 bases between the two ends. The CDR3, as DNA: TGTGCCAGCAGTTTGAGACACGGAATGAACACTGAAGCTTTCTTT. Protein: CASSLRHGMNTEAFF.

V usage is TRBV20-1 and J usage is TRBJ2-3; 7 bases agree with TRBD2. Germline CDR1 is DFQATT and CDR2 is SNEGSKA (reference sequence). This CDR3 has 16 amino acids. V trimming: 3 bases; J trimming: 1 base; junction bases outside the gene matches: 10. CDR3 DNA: TGCAGTGCTAGGGTTGCTAGCGGCGTAGGCACAGATACGCAGTATTTT. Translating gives CSARVASGVGTDTQYF.

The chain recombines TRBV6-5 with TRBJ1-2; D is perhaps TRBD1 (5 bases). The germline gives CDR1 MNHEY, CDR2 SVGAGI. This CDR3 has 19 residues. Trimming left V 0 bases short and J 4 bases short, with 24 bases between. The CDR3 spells CASSYSSRQGLSTFYGYTF. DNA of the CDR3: TGTGCCAGCAGTTACTCGAGTCGGCAGGGCCTCAGCACCTTCTATGGCTACACCTTC.

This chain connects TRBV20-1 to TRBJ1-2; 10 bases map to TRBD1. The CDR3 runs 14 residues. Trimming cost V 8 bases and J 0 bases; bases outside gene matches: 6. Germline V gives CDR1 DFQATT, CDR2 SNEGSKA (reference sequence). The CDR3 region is CSTGQGVTNYGYTF. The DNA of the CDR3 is TGCAGTACCGGACAGGGGGTGACTAACTATGGCTACACCTTC.

The CDR3 DNA reads TGTGCCAGCAGTTACCCGGTTGACCGGAGTAGGGTCGAGACCCAGTACTTC. Translating gives CASSYPVDRSRVETQYF. This rearrangement joins TRBV6-5 to TRBJ2-5; D unresolved. The CDR3 is 17 amino acids. The germline V gene encodes CDR1 MNHEY and CDR2 SVGAGI. V was cut by 2 bases and J by 5 bases, with 21 bases left in between.

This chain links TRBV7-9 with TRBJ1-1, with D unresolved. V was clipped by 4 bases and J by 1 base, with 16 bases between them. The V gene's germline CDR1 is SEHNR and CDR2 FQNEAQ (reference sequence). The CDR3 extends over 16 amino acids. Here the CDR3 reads CASSSNFDGSNTEAFF. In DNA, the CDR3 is TGTGCCAGCAGCTCGAACTTCGACGGATCGAACACTGAAGCTTTCTTT.

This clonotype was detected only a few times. The CDR3 spells CASTPRPGQGGDTQYF. In nucleotides, the CDR3 is TGTGCCAGCACCCCCCGACCGGGACAGGGGGGAGATACGCAGTATTTT. The rearrangement uses TRBV9 and TRBJ2-3, with 11 nucleotides matching TRBD1. The V gene end was trimmed by 6 bases and the J gene end by 5 bases; junction bases not matched to a gene: 11. There are 16 residues in the CDR3. CDR1 and CDR2 from the germline V gene are SGDLS and YYNGEE.

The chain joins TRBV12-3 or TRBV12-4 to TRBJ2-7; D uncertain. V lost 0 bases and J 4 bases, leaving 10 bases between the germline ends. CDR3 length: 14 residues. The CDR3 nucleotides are TGTGCCAGCAGTTTAGCGGGTCCTTTTTACGAGCAGTACTTC. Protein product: CASSLAGPFYEQYF.

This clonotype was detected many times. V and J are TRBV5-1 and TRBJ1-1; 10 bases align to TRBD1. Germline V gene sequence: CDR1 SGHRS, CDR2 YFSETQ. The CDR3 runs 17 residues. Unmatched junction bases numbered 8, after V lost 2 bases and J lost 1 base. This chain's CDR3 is CASSFGTGAGPNTEAFF. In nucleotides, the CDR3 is TGCGCCAGCAGCTTCGGGACAGGGGCCGGGCCGAACACTGAAGCTTTCTTT.

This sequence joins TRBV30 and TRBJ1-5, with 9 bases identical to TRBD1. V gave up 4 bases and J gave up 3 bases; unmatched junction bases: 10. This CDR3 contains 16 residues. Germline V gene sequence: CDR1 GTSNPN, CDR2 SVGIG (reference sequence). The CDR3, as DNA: TGTGCCTGGAAAACAGGGGGCTCTACCCCCAATCAGCCCCAGCATTTT. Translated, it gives CAWKTGGSTPNQPQHF.

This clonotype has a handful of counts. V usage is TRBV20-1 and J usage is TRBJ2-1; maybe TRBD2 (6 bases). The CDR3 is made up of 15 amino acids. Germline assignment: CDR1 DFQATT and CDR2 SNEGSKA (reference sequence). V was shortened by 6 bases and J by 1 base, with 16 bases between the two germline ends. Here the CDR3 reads CSAIKGGVSYNEQFF. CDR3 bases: TGCAGTGCCATTAAAGGAGGGGTATCCTACAATGAGCAGTTCTTC.

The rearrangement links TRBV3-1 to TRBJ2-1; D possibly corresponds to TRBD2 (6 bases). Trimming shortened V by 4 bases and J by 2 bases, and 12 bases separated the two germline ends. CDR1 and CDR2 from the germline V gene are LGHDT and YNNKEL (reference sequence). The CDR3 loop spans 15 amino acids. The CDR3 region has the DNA TGTGCCAGCAGCCGCCAGCGGGCCACCTACAATGAGCAGTTCTTC. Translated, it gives CASSRQRATYNEQFF.

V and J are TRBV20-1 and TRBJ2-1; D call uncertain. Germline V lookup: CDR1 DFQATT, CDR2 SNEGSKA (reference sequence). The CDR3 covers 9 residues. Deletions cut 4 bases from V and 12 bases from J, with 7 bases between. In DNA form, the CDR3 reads TGCAGTGCTACACCCGCGCAGTTCTTC. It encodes CSATPAQFF.

The CDR3 DNA sequence: TGTGCCAGCAGCTTGGGCGGGGAAGGGTCAGATACGCAGTATTTT. Translating gives CASSLGGEGSDTQYF. The chain couples TRBV5-6 to TRBJ2-3; TRBD2 might be the D (6 bases). The V end lost 0 bases, the J end lost 4 bases, and 12 bases lay between the germline ends. Per the germline V gene, CDR1 is SGHDT and CDR2 is YYEEEE. The CDR3 covers 15 residues.